This T cell receptor beta chain came from a study of monozygotic twins with inflammatory bowel disease. Study-wide findings and caveats: In the analysis, different T cell subtypes could not be told apart.

With regard to this clonotype: What it recognizes is unknown.

Researchers generated cDNA in eight separate reactions per sample. TCRdb reprocessed the 5' RACE reads, keeping one entry per CDR3 protein, no DNA. The sample table sets out over 100,000 distinct CDR3 sequences. Germline V CDR1 and CDR2: DFQATT, SNEGSKA (reference sequence). This CDR3 spans 12 amino acids. V usage is TRBV20-1 and J usage is TRBJ2-7; lacking DNA, the TRBD1 call made by TCRdb goes unchecked. This receptor was taken from a human donor with ulcerative colitis or Crohn's disease, or a healthy co-twin of an affected twin (not recorded which). Sample: blood. The chain's CDR3 is CSARRGRNEQYF.